A selection of T cell receptor beta chains follows, all from one sample in a study of blood T cell repertoires in COVID-19. Sequencing used immunoSEQ multiplex PCR; TCRdb keeps in-frame clones, though not all of them. The sample shows about 170,000 clones, roughly four fifths of them seen only once. The sequencing sample was made of PBMCs or T cells enriched from blood (not recorded which). The receptor source for this set is a man aged 45-60 years who had recovered from COVID-19. The conserved cysteine and the conserved F or W are not part of the CDR3 here.

j_call: TRBJ1-6; v_call: TRBV5-4; cdr3_aa: ASSPGGGSSYNSPLH
j_call: TRBJ2-1; v_call: TRBV10-1; cdr3_aa: ASRGRSPQRAYNEQF
j_call: TRBJ1-1; v_call: TRBV19; cdr3_aa: ASSITVMNTEAF
j_call: TRBJ2-1; v_call: TRBV12-3/TRBV12-4; cdr3_aa: ASSSSVNEQF
j_call: TRBJ2-7; v_call: TRBV29-1; cdr3_aa: SVGRQGDEQY
j_call: TRBJ2-2; v_call: TRBV3-1/TRBV3-2; cdr3_aa: ASSQGTGVKTGELF
j_call: TRBJ1-6; v_call: TRBV5-6; cdr3_aa: ASTGTGLGSPLH
j_call: TRBJ2-2; v_call: TRBV11-2; cdr3_aa: ASSTLTGAGELF
j_call: TRBJ1-1; v_call: TRBV6-6; cdr3_aa: ASTGGYTEAF
j_call: TRBJ1-1; v_call: TRBV3-1/TRBV3-2; cdr3_aa: ASSQVGAATEAF
j_call: TRBJ2-5; v_call: TRBV7-2; cdr3_aa: ASREAGKETQY
j_call: TRBJ1-4; v_call: TRBV6-1; cdr3_aa: ASSEGQVYEKLF
j_call: TRBJ1-2; v_call: TRBV2; cdr3_aa: ASTNSDRGRSYT
j_call: TRBJ2-3; v_call: TRBV6-4; cdr3_aa: ASSLEAGDTQY
j_call: TRBJ1-4; v_call: TRBV24-1; cdr3_aa: ATSDGTGGAYEKLF
j_call: TRBJ1-1; v_call: TRBV9; cdr3_aa: ASSVAGTGLPEAF
j_call: TRBJ1-2; v_call: TRBV24-1; cdr3_aa: ATSDSVGQFYGYT
j_call: TRBJ2-2; v_call: TRBV2; cdr3_aa: ASRPMRRAGGTGELF
j_call: TRBJ1-2; v_call: TRBV9; cdr3_aa: ASSVKAASGYGYT
j_call: TRBJ1-3; v_call: TRBV12-5; cdr3_aa: ASGLGRGPGQGESGNTIY
j_call: TRBJ1-5; v_call: TRBV28; cdr3_aa: ASRQRNQPQH
j_call: TRBJ1-2; v_call: TRBV19; cdr3_aa: ASSPRTAYYGYT
j_call: TRBJ2-2; v_call: TRBV11-3; cdr3_aa: ASSLDPGQGFTGELF
j_call: TRBJ1-5; v_call: TRBV3-1/TRBV3-2; cdr3_aa: ASSQRVRGGEGQPQH
j_call: TRBJ2-1; v_call: TRBV5-5; cdr3_aa: ASSLAGTGLYNEQF
j_call: TRBJ1-1; v_call: TRBV5-1; cdr3_aa: ASSLGEQGVNTEAF
j_call: TRBJ1-2; v_call: TRBV6-5; cdr3_aa: ASSRGTGTYGYT
j_call: TRBJ1-2; v_call: TRBV10-3; cdr3_aa: AIRPGQGDYT
j_call: TRBJ1-5; v_call: TRBV6-5; cdr3_aa: ASSYSFQGNQPQH
j_call: TRBJ1-3; v_call: TRBV7-2; cdr3_aa: ASSSYTGGGNTIY
j_call: TRBJ2-5; v_call: TRBV5-8; cdr3_aa: ASTLGGTQY
j_call: TRBJ2-1; v_call: TRBV11-3; cdr3_aa: ASSNGGDLGYEQF
j_call: TRBJ1-4; v_call: TRBV19; cdr3_aa: ASSIGGLANEKLF
j_call: TRBJ1-6; v_call: TRBV3-1/TRBV3-2; cdr3_aa: ASSQAQGDSPLH
j_call: TRBJ1-5; v_call: TRBV7-8; cdr3_aa: ASSLEWQGNQPQH
j_call: TRBJ1-5; v_call: TRBV19; cdr3_aa: ASIPSPGRSNQPQH
j_call: TRBJ2-7; v_call: TRBV19; cdr3_aa: ASREDGLSSSYEQY
j_call: TRBJ2-5; v_call: TRBV18; cdr3_aa: ASSPGLAGAQETQY
j_call: TRBJ2-7; v_call: TRBV7-8; cdr3_aa: ASKNLAARDEQY
j_call: TRBJ1-2; v_call: TRBV10-3; cdr3_aa: AISEFRESYGYT
j_call: TRBJ2-7; v_call: TRBV2; cdr3_aa: ASAQGRGYEQY
j_call: TRBJ2-7; v_call: TRBV11-2; cdr3_aa: ASSLRQIEQY
j_call: TRBJ2-3; v_call: TRBV3-1/TRBV3-2; cdr3_aa: ASSQPDSTDTQY
j_call: TRBJ2-3; v_call: TRBV7-2; cdr3_aa: ASSLVGVTDTQY
j_call: TRBJ2-5; v_call: TRBV12-3/TRBV12-4; cdr3_aa: ASRTGFAETQY
j_call: TRBJ2-5; v_call: TRBV27; cdr3_aa: ASSGTETQETQY
j_call: TRBJ2-1; v_call: TRBV5-6; cdr3_aa: ASSTGTGAYNEQF
j_call: TRBJ2-6; v_call: TRBV27; cdr3_aa: ATKSVGANVLT
j_call: TRBJ1-1; v_call: TRBV4-3; cdr3_aa: ASSQETGTGYPGGTEAF
j_call: TRBJ1-4; v_call: TRBV9; cdr3_aa: ASSPRRDSGEKLF
j_call: TRBJ2-7; v_call: TRBV9; cdr3_aa: ASSRGQGVYEQY